These 5 T cell receptor beta chains came from one sample sequenced in a study of cytomegalovirus exposure and HLA in healthy donors. Use of 60 Vbeta and 13 Jbeta primers characterized the PCR. Assay: immunoSEQ multiplex PCR; the TCRdb copy retains only in-frame clones and omits some. The sample has under 250,000 clones, 75% to 90% seen once; the top ten hold less than 3%. Sequencing was carried out using PBMCs. The receptors come from a woman aged 40 to 50 in good health and CMV-seronegative.

The chain combines TRBV11-2 with TRBJ2-3; 8 bases agree with TRBD1. Germline loops: CDR1 SGHAT, CDR2 FQNNGV. The CDR3 is 17 residues long. V lost 2 bases and J lost 1; bases outside the gene matches: 8. The CDR3, as DNA: TGTGCCAGCAGCTTACGCTTCGGACAGGGCGGCACAGATACGCAGTATTTT. Its protein product is CASSLRFGQGGTDTQYF.

V is TRBV7-9 and J is TRBJ2-1, with 13 nucleotides matching TRBD2. Germline V gene sequence: CDR1 SEHNR, CDR2 FQNEAQ (reference sequence). Unmatched junction bases numbered 17, after V lost 5 bases and J lost 13 bases. CDR3 size: 17 residues. As DNA, the CDR3 is TGTGCCAGCAGCAAGGGGACTAGCGGGGCCCAAGCGGAGAATCAGTTCTTC. Translated: CASSKGTSGAQAENQFF.

This chain connects TRBV19 to TRBJ2-3; D possibly corresponds to TRBD2 (6 bases). Trimming cost V 6 bases and J 0 bases, with 7 bases left between them. Per germline, CDR1 LNHDA and CDR2 SQIVND (reference sequence). CDR3 length: 13 residues. CDR3 coding DNA: TGTGCCAGTAGGAGCGGGAGCACAGATACGCAGTATTTT. Translated: CASRSGSTDTQYF.

This clone showed up just a few times. V and J are TRBV29-1 and TRBJ2-7; 9 bases match TRBD1. With 7 bases clipped from V and 2 bases from J, the junction kept 3 bases outside the gene matches. The CDR3 contains 12 residues. CDR1 and CDR2 from the germline V gene are SQVTM and ANQGSEA. The CDR3 coding sequence is TGCAGCGCGGGACAGGGCGCCTACGAGCAGTACTTC. Its translation is CSAGQGAYEQYF.

This clone turned up a few times. The chain carries TRBV11-2 and TRBJ1-1, with 9 bases aligning to TRBD1. The V segment lost 4 bases and the J segment 4 bases; nucleotides outside the gene matches: 7. Germline lookup yields CDR1 SGHAT and CDR2 FQNNGV. The CDR3 consists of 15 residues. CDR3 bases: TGTGCCAGCAGCTCGGACAGGGGACGAGGCACTGAAGCTTTCTTT. Translated: CASSSDRGRGTEAFF.